The entry that follows covers one T cell receptor beta chain sequence. The CDR3 is 13 amino acids. Trimming stripped 3 bases from V and 7 bases from J, with 13 bases between. CDR1 DFQATT and CDR2 SNEGSKA come from the germline V gene (reference sequence). TRB rearrangements spanning V, D and J were amplified using mixed TRB-A/B primers. Using its own MiXCR run on the multiplex PCR reads, TCRdb lists one record per CDR3 protein. Here the sample spans over 6,500 distinct CDR3 sequences, about 50% being singletons. The sample originates from a study of T cell repertoires in aging, cancer and after chemotherapy. Study context: Glioblastoma patients receiving temozolomide-based therapy gave paired samples before and after chemotherapy.

The template was genomic DNA from peripheral blood, not RNA. Input material: blood. This clonotype was obtained from a human donor with a solid tumor. V is TRBV20-1 and J is TRBJ2-1; TRBD2 might be the D (7 bases). The CDR3 DNA sequence: TGCAGTGCTAGTTGGGGGGGGCTTAATGAGCAGTTCTTC. Residues: CSASWGGLNEQFF.